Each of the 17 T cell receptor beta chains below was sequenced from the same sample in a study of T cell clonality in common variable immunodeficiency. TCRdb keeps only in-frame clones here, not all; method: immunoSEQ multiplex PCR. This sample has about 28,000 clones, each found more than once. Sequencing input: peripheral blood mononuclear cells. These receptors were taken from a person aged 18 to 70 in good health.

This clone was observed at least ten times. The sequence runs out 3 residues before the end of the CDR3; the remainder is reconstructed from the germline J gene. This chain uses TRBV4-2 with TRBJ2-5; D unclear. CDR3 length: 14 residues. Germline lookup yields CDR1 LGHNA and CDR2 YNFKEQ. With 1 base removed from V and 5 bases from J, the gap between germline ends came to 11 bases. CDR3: CASSQVWAGETQYF. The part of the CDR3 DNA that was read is TGTGCCAGCAGCCAAGTGTGGGCTGGGGAGACC.

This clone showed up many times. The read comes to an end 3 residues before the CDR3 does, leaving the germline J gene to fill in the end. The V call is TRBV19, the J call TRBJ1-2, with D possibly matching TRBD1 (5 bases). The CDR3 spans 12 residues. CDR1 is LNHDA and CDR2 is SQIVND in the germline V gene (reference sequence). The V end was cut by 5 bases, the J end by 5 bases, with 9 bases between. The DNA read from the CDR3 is TGTGCCAGTAGTGAGACAGCATATGGC. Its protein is CASSETAYG. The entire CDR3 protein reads CASSETAYGYTF.

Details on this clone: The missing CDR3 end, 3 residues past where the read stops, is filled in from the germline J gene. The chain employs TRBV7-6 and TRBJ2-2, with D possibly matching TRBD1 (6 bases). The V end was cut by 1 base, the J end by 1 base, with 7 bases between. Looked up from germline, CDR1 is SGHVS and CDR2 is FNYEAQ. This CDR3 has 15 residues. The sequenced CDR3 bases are TGTGCCAGCAGCTTAGGCAGGGGGAACACCGGGGAG. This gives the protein CASSLGRGNTGE. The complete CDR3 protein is CASSLGRGNTGELFF. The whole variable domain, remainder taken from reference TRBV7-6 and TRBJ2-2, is GAGVSQSPRYKVTKRGQDVALRCDPISGHVSLYWYRQALGQGPEFLTYFNYEAQQDKSGLPNDRFSAERPEGSISTLTIQRTEQRDSAMYRCASSLGRGNTGELFFGEGSRLTVL.

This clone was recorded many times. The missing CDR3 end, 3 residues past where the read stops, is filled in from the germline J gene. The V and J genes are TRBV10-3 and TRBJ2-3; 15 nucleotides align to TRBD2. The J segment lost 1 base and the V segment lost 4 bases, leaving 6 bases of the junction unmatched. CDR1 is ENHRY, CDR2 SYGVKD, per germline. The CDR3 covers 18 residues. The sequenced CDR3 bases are TGTGCCATCAGTGGGACTAGCGGGGGGGCCGTCGGCACAGATACG. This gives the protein CAISGTSGGAVGTDT. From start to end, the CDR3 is CAISGTSGGAVGTDTQYF.

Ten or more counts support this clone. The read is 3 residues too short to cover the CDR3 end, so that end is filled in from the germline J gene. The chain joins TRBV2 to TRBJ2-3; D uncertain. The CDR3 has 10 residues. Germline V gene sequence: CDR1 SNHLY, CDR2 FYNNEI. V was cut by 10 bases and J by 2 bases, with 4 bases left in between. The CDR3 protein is CATHTDTQYF. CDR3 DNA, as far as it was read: TGTGCCACCCACACAGATACG.

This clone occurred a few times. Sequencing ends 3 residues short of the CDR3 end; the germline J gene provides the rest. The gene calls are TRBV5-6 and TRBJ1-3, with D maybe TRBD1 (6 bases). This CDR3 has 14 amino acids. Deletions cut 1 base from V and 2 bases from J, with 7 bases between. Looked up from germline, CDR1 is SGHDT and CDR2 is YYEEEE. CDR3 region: CASSLYRAGNTIYF. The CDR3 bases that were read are TGTGCCAGCAGCTTGTACAGGGCTGGAAACACC.

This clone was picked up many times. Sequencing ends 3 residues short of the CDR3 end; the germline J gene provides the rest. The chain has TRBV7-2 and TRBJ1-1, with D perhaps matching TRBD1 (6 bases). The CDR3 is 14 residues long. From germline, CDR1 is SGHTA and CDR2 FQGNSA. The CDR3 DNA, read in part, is TGTGCCAGCAGCTTAGCCACAGGGAATGGGTAT. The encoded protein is CASSLATGNGY. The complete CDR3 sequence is CASSLATGNGYAFF.

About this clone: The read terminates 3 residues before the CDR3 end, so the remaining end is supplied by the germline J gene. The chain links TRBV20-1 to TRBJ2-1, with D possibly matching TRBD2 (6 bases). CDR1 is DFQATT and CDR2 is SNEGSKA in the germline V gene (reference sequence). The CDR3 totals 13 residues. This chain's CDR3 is CSSNPRGGYEQFF. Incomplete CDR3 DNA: TGCAGCTCGAATCCGAGGGGAGGCTATGAG.

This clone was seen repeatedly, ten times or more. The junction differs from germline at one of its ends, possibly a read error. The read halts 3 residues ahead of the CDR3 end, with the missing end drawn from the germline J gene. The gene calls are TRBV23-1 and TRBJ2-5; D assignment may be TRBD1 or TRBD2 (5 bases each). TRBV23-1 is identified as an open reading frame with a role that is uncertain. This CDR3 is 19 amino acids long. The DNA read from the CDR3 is TGCGCCAGCAGTCAAGGAACCGTGAGGGTTAACGAGGGGAAAGAAACC. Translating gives CASSQGTVRVNEGKET. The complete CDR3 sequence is CASSQGTVRVNEGKETQYF.

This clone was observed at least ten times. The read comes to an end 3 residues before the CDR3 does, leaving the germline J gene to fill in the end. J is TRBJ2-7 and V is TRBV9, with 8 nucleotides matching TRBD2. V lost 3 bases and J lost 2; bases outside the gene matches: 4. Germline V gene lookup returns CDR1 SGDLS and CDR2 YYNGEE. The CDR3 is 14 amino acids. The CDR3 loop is CASSGSGNAYEQYF. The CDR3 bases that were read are TGTGCCAGCAGCGGTAGCGGGAATGCCTACGAG. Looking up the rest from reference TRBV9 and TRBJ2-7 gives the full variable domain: DSGVTQTPKHLITATGQRVTLRCSPRSGDLSVYWYQQSLDQGLQFLIQYYNGEERAKGNILERFSAQQFPDLHSELNLSSLELGDSALYFCASSGSGNAYEQYFGPGTRLTVT.

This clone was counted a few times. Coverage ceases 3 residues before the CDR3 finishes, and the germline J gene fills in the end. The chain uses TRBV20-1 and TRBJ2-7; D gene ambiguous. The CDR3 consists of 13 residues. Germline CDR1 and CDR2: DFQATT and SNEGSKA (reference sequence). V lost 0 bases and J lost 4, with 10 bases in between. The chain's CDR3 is CSARDQAGYEQYF. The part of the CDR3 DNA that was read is TGCAGTGCTAGAGATCAAGCCGGGTACGAG.

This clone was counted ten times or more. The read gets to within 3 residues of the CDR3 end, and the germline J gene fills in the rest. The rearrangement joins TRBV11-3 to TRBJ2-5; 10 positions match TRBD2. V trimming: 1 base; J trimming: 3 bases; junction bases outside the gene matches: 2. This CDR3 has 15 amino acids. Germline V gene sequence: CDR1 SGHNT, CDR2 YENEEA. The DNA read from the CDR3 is TGTGCCAGCAGCTTAGCGGGGACTAGCGAAGAGACC. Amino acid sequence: CASSLAGTSEET. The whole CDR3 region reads CASSLAGTSEETQYF.

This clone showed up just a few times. The covered CDR3 bases are TGTGCCAGCAGTTTTACAGGGGAA. The encoded protein is CASSFTGE. The entire CDR3 protein is CASSFTGEAFF. This sequence joins TRBV7-9 and TRBJ1-1; perhaps TRBD1 as D (6 bases). The observed sequence ends 3 residues before the CDR3 terminus, with the missing tail filled in from the germline J gene. The CDR3 consists of 11 residues. From germline, CDR1 is SEHNR and CDR2 FQNEAQ (reference sequence). Looking up the rest from reference TRBV7-9 and TRBJ1-1 gives the full variable domain: DTGVSQNPRHKITKRGQNVTFRCDPISEHNRLYWYRQTLGQGPEFLTYFQNEAQLEKSRLLSDRFSAERPKGSFSTLEIQRTEQGDSAMYLCASSFTGEAFFGQGTRLTVV.

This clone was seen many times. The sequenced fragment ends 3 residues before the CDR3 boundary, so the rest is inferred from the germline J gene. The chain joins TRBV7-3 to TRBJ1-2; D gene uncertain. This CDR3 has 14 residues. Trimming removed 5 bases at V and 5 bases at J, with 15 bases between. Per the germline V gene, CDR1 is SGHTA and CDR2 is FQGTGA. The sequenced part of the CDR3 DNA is TGTGCCAGCAGCCCTACCCGCAACTATTATGGC. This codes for CASSPTRNYYG. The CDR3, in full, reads CASSPTRNYYGYTF.

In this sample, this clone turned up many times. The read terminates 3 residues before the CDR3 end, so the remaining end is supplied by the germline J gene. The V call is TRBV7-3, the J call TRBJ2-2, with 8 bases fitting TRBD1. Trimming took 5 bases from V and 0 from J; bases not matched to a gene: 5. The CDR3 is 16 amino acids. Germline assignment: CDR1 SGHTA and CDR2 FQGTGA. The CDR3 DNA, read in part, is TGTGCCAGCAGCGCATACAGGGGGACGAACACCGGGGAG. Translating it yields CASSAYRGTNTGE. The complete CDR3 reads CASSAYRGTNTGELFF. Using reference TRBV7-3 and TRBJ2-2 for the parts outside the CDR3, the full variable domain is GAGVSQTPSNKVTEKGKYVELRCDPISGHTALYWYRQSLGQGPEFLIYFQGTGAADDSGLPNDRFFAVRPEGSVSTLKIQRTERGDSAVYLCASSAYRGTNTGELFFGEGSRLTVL.

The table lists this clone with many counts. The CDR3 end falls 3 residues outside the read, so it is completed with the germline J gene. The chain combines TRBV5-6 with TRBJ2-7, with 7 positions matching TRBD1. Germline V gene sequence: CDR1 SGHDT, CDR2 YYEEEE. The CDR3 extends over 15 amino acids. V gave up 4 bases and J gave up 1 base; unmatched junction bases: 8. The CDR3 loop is CASSRRTGESYEQYF. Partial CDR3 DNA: TGTGCCAGCAGCCGCCGGACAGGAGAATCCTACGAG.

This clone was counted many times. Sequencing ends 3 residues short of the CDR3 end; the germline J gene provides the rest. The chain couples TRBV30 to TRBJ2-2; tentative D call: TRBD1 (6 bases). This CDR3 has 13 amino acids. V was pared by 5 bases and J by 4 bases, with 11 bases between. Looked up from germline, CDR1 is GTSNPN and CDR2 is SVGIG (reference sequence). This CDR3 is CAWHRGFTGELFF. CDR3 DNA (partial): TGTGCCTGGCATAGGGGGTTCACCGGGGAG.